This TCR beta chain was recovered during a study of T cell responses to AZD1222 COVID-19 vaccine. Study results and limitations: Baseline serostatus was positive in only a handful of AZD1222 recipients.

To note about this clone: The antigen is undetermined.

From germline, CDR1 is MNHNY and CDR2 SVGAGI (reference sequence). Trimming pared 2 bases from V and 7 bases from J, leaving 11 bases between. The CDR3 consists of 14 residues. The protocol was immunoSEQ multiplex PCR, while the TCRdb copy is restricted to in-frame clones and leaves out a portion. Found here are roughly 150,000 clones, 85% to 90% of them singletons; the top ten hold approximately 1.6%. The clonotype comes from an adult who received the AZD1222 COVID-19 vaccine. The chain carries TRBV6-6 and TRBJ1-4; D gene uncertain. The starting material was peripheral blood, obtained 28 days after the second AZD1222 dose. The CDR3 DNA is TGTGCCAGCAGTTACGGGTGGGCGGGTGAAAAACTGTTTTTT. Its translation is CASSYGWAGEKLFF.